The rows below give T cell receptor beta chains drawn from one sample of a study of control samples from healthy donors and cancer patients. Assay used: immunoSEQ multiplex PCR; TCRdb lists only in-frame clones, some missing. The profile covers roughly 95,000 clones, with 88% appearing a single time and 13% to 15% taken by the ten largest. Sample: blood. The receptors shown here come from a man aged 25-45 years in good health. The CDR3 runs from the conserved cysteine through the conserved F or W. The D gene is left open where the match is weak. Clone size appears in some rows only: once, few, many, or a class for an expanded clone.

>TRBD1|TRBV25-1|.|TRBJ1-5
TGTGCCAGCAGTGACAGACAGGGGACGGGGCCCCAGCATTTT
CASSDRQGTGPQHF
>TRBD1|TRBV7-8|.|TRBJ2-7
TGTGCCAGCAGCTTAGCCCCGGGACAGGGCAGCTCCTACGAGCAGTACTTC
CASSLAPGQGSSYEQYF
>.|TRBV30|.|TRBJ1-1
TGTGCCTGGACTCGTCGGGGGCGCATGAAGATCACTGAAGCTTTCTTT
CAWTRRGRMKITEAFF
>TRBD2|TRBV9|few|TRBJ2-1
TGTGCCAGCAGCGTACCCCTAGCGGGTGACAATGAGCAGTTCTTC
CASSVPLAGDNEQFF
>.|TRBV3-1/TRBV3-2|.|TRBJ1-1
TGTGCCAGCAGCCAAGTCGCGAACACTGAAGCTTTCTTT
CASSQVANTEAFF
>TRBD1|TRBV29-1|once|TRBJ1-2
TGCAGCGTGGCCGGGACAGGGGTTACTAACTATGGCTACACCTTC
CSVAGTGVTNYGYTF
>.|TRBV5-8|.|TRBJ2-5
TGTGCCAGCAGCTTGGCGGTGGAGACCCAGTACTTC
CASSLAVETQYF
>TRBD2|TRBV5-1|.|TRBJ2-1
TGCGCCAGCAGCTTGGGTTCCCTAGCGGGAAATGGCTACAATGAGCAGTTCTTC
CASSLGSLAGNGYNEQFF
>.|TRBV5-5|.|TRBJ2-7
TGTGCCAGCAGCTTGGGGATGCAGGGGCAAACCTACGAGCAGTACTTC
CASSLGMQGQTYEQYF
>.|TRBV7-2|.|TRBJ1-4
TGTGCCAGCAGCTTAGAGGGATCTGAAAAACTGTTTTTT
CASSLEGSEKLFF
>.|TRBV27|.|TRBJ1-2
TGTGCCAGCAGTCCAGTGGGGGCAGGGCTGGCTGGCTACACCTTC
CASSPVGAGLAGYTF
>.|TRBV7-3|.|TRBJ2-4
TGTGCCAGCAGCTTAACGGGGCTGGCCAAAAACATTCAGTACTTC
CASSLTGLAKNIQYF
>.|TRBV10-3|few|TRBJ1-5
TGTGCCATCAGTGAGTCGATAATCAGGGGAGATCAGCCCCAGCATTTT
CAISESIIRGDQPQHF
>.|TRBV19|few|TRBJ2-3
TGTGCCAGTCACCCCCAGGCAGGGTTCACAGATACGCAGTATTTT
CASHPQAGFTDTQYF
>.|TRBV11-3|.|TRBJ2-7
TGTGCCAGCAGCTTAGAGGCAGGGCCCAACTACGAGCAGTACTTC
CASSLEAGPNYEQYF
>TRBD2|TRBV29-1|.|TRBJ2-1
TGCAGCGTTGACTCAAAGACTAGCGGGAGACCGGATGAGCAGTTCTTC
CSVDSKTSGRPDEQFF
>.|TRBV28|.|TRBJ2-2
TGTGCCACTTGGCCAGCGGCCCTCACCGGGGAGCTGTTTTTT
CATWPAALTGELFF
>.|TRBV9|.|TRBJ2-3
TGTGCCAGCAGCGCGAAAACAATCACAGATACGCAGTATTTT
CASSAKTITDTQYF
>.|TRBV24-1|.|TRBJ2-2
TGTGCCACCAGTGATTTAGGCGACAGCCCGAACACCGGGGAGCTGTTTTTT
CATSDLGDSPNTGELFF
>.|TRBV7-3|.|TRBJ2-1
TGTGCCAGCAGCTTATGGGGTAACAATGAGCAGTTCTTC
CASSLWGNNEQFF
>.|TRBV24-1|.|TRBJ1-1
TGTGCCACCAGTGACTCCGACACTGAAGCTTTCTTT
CATSDSDTEAFF
>.|TRBV30|few|TRBJ1-2
TGTGCCTGGAGCCTCGGGATTAACTATGGCTACACCTTC
CAWSLGINYGYTF
>.|TRBV7-9|.|TRBJ1-1
TGTGCCAGCAGCTTTTGGTCCAGGGGAGTTGCTGAAGCTTTCTTT
CASSFWSRGVAEAFF
>.|TRBV6-1|.|TRBJ2-7
TGTGCCAGCAGTGATAGGGTCTACGAGCAGTACTTC
CASSDRVYEQYF
>.|TRBV5-1|.|TRBJ2-3
TGCGCCAGCAGCTTGGCCGACGTGTTGGGAGATACGCAGTATTTT
CASSLADVLGDTQYF
>.|TRBV5-4|.|TRBJ2-1
TGTGCCAGCAGCTTGGTAACACACAATGAGCAGTTCTTC
CASSLVTHNEQFF
>TRBD1|TRBV27|.|TRBJ2-7
TGTGCCAGCAGTCCCTACTTCGAGGACAGGGGCACCTACGAGCAGTACTTC
CASSPYFEDRGTYEQYF
>.|TRBV28|.|TRBJ2-2
TGTGCCAGCAGTTTCGCAGGTGGAACCGGGGAGCTGTTTTTT
CASSFAGGTGELFF
>.|TRBV9|.|TRBJ2-2
TGTGCCAGCAGCCCAAGAGTCGAGGCCGGGGAGCTGTTTTTT
CASSPRVEAGELFF
>.|TRBV7-2|few|TRBJ2-7
TGTGCCAGCAGCTTAACGGAGGGCCTATCAATATACGAGCAGTACTTC
CASSLTEGLSIYEQYF
>.|TRBV6-5|once|TRBJ1-1
TGTGCCAGCAGTTTCACCGGGGCCATGAACACTGAAGCTTTCTTT
CASSFTGAMNTEAFF
>.|TRBV7-6|.|TRBJ2-2
TGTGCCAGCAGCTTAGAGCACAGGGCGAACACCGGGGAGCTGTTTTTT
CASSLEHRANTGELFF
>.|TRBV7-9|.|TRBJ2-1
TGTGCCAGCAGCTTATTCGCGGGATCCGCCTACAATGAGCAGTTCTTC
CASSLFAGSAYNEQFF
>.|TRBV4-1|many|TRBJ1-2
TGCGCCAGCAGCCAAGATCGGGCGGATGGCTACACCTTC
CASSQDRADGYTF
>TRBD1|TRBV15|.|TRBJ1-5
TGTGCCACCAGCAGAGATTTACAGACAGGGAGGGATCAGCCCCAGCATTTT
CATSRDLQTGRDQPQHF
>.|TRBV5-1|.|TRBJ2-5
TGCGCCAGCACCCCCGGTGGCTCCATGGGAGAGACCCAGTACTTC
CASTPGGSMGETQYF
>.|TRBV7-3|few|TRBJ2-7
TGTGCCAGCAAAAAAGAGTGGAACTACGAGCAGTACTTC
CASKKEWNYEQYF
>TRBD2|TRBV20-1|.|TRBJ2-1
TGCAGTCCCCGGCTAGCGGATGAGCAGTTCTTC
CSPRLADEQFF
>TRBD1|TRBV19|once|TRBJ1-4
TGTGCCAGTAGCATGCCGGCGGGACAGGGAAGTACTAATGAAAAACTGTTTTTT
CASSMPAGQGSTNEKLFF